One sample yielded the 13 T cell receptor beta chains listed below, sequenced in a study of response to subunit inactivated influenza vaccine. TCRdb processed the RT-PCR reads anew with MiXCR; each CDR3 protein has one entry. This table holds about 570,000 distinct CDR3 sequences, about 11% found once. This sample was also put to use in a study of T cells expressing NK-cell markers. That work contributes: 5'RACE template switching with UMIs produced the TCR beta cDNA.

The sample was PBMCs from blood, taken on the day of vaccination. The receptor source for this set is a man aged 45-60 years who received an inactivated influenza vaccine.

This clonotype was seen many times. The rearrangement joins TRBV5-1 to TRBJ2-3; TRBD2 matches 11 bases. CDR3 length equals 16 residues. From germline, CDR1 is SGHRS and CDR2 YFSETQ. The V and J ends lost 7 bases and 2 bases, in that order; junction bases with no gene match: 9. The CDR3: CASGSIAGGNTDTQYF. The CDR3 nucleotides are TGCGCCAGCGGTTCGATAGCGGGGGGGAACACAGATACGCAGTATTTT.

This clonotype was observed a handful of times. V gene TRBV7-6 combines with J gene TRBJ1-3, with D possibly matching TRBD1 (6 bases). The CDR3 sequence is 15 residues long. Germline values: CDR1 SGHVS, CDR2 FNYEAQ. Trimming shortened V by 1 base and J by 4 bases, and 11 bases separated the two germline ends. The CDR3 region has the DNA TGTGCCAGCAGCTTAGAGGGGGTCCCCGGAAACACCATATATTTT. This translates into CASSLEGVPGNTIYF.

Only a few counts were recorded for this clonotype. The genes are TRBV20-1 and TRBJ2-3; D tentatively reads TRBD1 or TRBD2 (5 bases each). This CDR3 spans 15 amino acids. V gave up 5 bases and J gave up 4 bases, with 19 bases separating them. From germline, CDR1 is DFQATT and CDR2 SNEGSKA (reference sequence). CDR3 coding DNA: TGCAGTGCTCGACCGGGACCCCGAAGGGCAGATACGCAGTATTTT. Translating gives CSARPGPRRADTQYF.

This clonotype has a handful of counts. The chain is built from TRBV5-8 and TRBJ2-2; tentatively, D is TRBD1 (5 bases). V was trimmed by 0 bases and J by 1 base, leaving 7 bases between them. CDR1 is SGHTS, CDR2 YDEGEE, per germline. The length of the CDR3 is 15 residues. The CDR3 reads CASSLGGWNTGELFF. CDR3 bases: TGTGCCAGCAGCTTGGGGGGCTGGAACACCGGGGAGCTGTTTTTT.

This chain connects TRBV18 to TRBJ2-1, with D tentatively TRBD1 (5 bases). This CDR3 is built from 15 residues. The V and J ends lost 3 bases and 7 bases respectively, with 16 bases between them. Per the germline V gene, CDR1 is KGHSH and CDR2 is LQKENI. The CDR3 DNA is TGTGCCAGCTCACCCAGGGCGGTTGGCCCGAATGAGCAGTTCTTC. Residues: CASSPRAVGPNEQFF. The whole variable domain, filled in from reference TRBV18 and TRBJ2-1, reads NAGVMQNPRHLVRRRGQEARLRCSPMKGHSHVYWYRQLPEEGLKFMVYLQKENIIDESGMPKERFSAEFPKEGPSILRIQQVVRGDSAAYFCASSPRAVGPNEQFFGPGTRLTVL.

This clonotype was seen a handful of times. An end of the junction differs from the germline gene, which may be a read error. The chain employs TRBV19 and TRBJ2-6; D gene unclear. The CDR3 spans 15 residues. CDR1 and CDR2 from the germline V gene are LNHDA and SQIVND (reference sequence). CDR3 DNA: TGTGCCAGTAGTGTAGATTTCTCTGGGGCCAACGTCCTGACTTTC. Its translation is CASSVDFSGANVLTF.

This sequence joins TRBV28 and TRBJ2-5; TRBD1 is a possible D gene (5 bases). Germline V gives CDR1 MDHEN, CDR2 SYDVKM. V was pared by 5 bases and J by 7 bases, with 8 bases between. CDR3 length equals 11 residues. The CDR3 sequence is CASSTRGTQYF. In DNA, the CDR3 is TGTGCCAGCAGTACAAGGGGGACCCAGTACTTC. Using reference TRBV28 and TRBJ2-5 for the parts outside the CDR3, the full variable domain is DVKVTQSSRYLVKRTGEKVFLECVQDMDHENMFWYRQDPGLGLRLIYFSYDVKMKEKGDIPEGYSVSREKKERFSLILESASTNQTSMYLCASSTRGTQYFGPGTRLLVL.

This clonotype was observed a handful of times. The J gene is TRBJ2-3, the V gene TRBV27, with TRBD2 identical over 8 bases. V shed 0 bases, J shed 2 bases, and the junction held 4 bases outside the gene matches. Germline V gene sequence: CDR1 MNHEY, CDR2 SMNVEV (reference sequence). CDR3 length: 16 amino acids. This chain's CDR3 is CASSLSGSGTTDTQYF. DNA for the CDR3: TGTGCCAGCAGTTTATCGGGTAGCGGGACCACAGATACGCAGTATTTT.

The table lists this clonotype with many counts. The chain recombines TRBV12-3 or TRBV12-4 with TRBJ2-1; maybe TRBD1 (6 bases). V lost 4 bases to trimming and J lost 3 bases, with 7 bases between them. The CDR3 extends over 13 amino acids. This chain's CDR3 is CASSWTVYNEQFF. In DNA, the CDR3 is TGTGCCAGCAGTTGGACAGTCTACAATGAGCAGTTCTTC.

This clonotype was detected ten times or more. The rearrangement joins TRBV12-3 or TRBV12-4 to TRBJ2-3; D not resolved. This CDR3 has 14 amino acids. Trimming stripped 3 bases from V and 1 base from J, with 8 bases between. Written as DNA, the CDR3 is TGTGCCAGCAGTTTTTCTGGAGGCACAGATACGCAGTATTTT. This sequence encodes CASSFSGGTDTQYF.

V gene TRBV27 combines with J gene TRBJ2-7, with D uncertain. CDR3 length: 16 residues. Germline CDR1 and CDR2: MNHEY and SMNVEV (reference sequence). V was cut by 5 bases and J by 2 bases, with 19 bases left in between. The CDR3 coding sequence is TGTGCCAGCAGTCCGATGGTGAGCAGGAGCGCCTACGAGCAGTACTTC. Protein: CASSPMVSRSAYEQYF.

The V call is TRBV7-9, the J call TRBJ2-7; unclear D gene. The ends were cut back, 5 bases at V and 5 bases at J, with 7 bases in the middle. Looked up from germline, CDR1 is SEHNR and CDR2 is FQNEAQ (reference sequence). The CDR3 contains 11 residues. CDR3 loop: CASSPKDEQYF. DNA of the CDR3: TGTGCCAGCAGCCCTAAGGACGAGCAGTACTTC.

The chain uses TRBV20-1 and TRBJ2-1, with 12 nucleotides matching TRBD2. The length of the CDR3 is 19 residues. After removal of 2 bases from V and 9 bases from J, the junction contained 20 bases not matched to a gene. Germline-derived CDR1 and CDR2 are DFQATT and SNEGSKA (reference sequence). This chain's CDR3 is CSARTGLAGGQYRYGEQFF. In nucleotides, the CDR3 is TGCAGTGCTAGAACTGGGCTAGCGGGAGGGCAATACCGCTACGGTGAGCAGTTCTTC.